The clone carrying this TCR beta chain was counted a single time. Authors' analysis steps: Estimated nucleated cell counts came from reference gene primer amplification. Repertoires were generated with immunoSEQ multiplex PCR, while TCRdb's copy carries only in-frame clones and drops some. The DNA was the basis for D and trimming; V, J and clone size are from that table. The data contain some 220,000 clones, 75% to 90% of them seen just once; the ten biggest clones take up about 4%. The data were taken from a study of blood T cell repertoires in COVID-19. Turning to the study itself: T cells, B-cell-depleted T cells, or PBMCs provided the cDNA or gDNA that served as material.

Trimming cost V 7 bases and J 7 bases; bases outside gene matches: 14. Germline values: CDR1 MGHRA, CDR2 YSYEKL. CDR3 length: 16 residues. The material sequenced was PBMCs or T cells enriched from blood (not recorded which). The sequence came from a woman aged 40 to 50 with acute COVID-19. The rearrangement links TRBV4-1 to TRBJ2-2; TRBD1 agrees at 8 bases. The CDR3 region is CASNNPPDRAGGELFF. The DNA of the CDR3 is TGCGCCAGCAATAACCCGCCGGACAGGGCGGGCGGGGAGCTGTTTTTT.